The 5 T cell receptor beta chains in this list originate from one sample, sequenced in a study of monozygotic twins with inflammatory bowel disease. From its re-call of the 5' RACE reads, TCRdb lists each CDR3 protein once, without DNA. This sample lists approximately 150,000 distinct CDR3 sequences; its ten largest clones have around 7%. The sample was blood. The source of these receptors is a human donor with ulcerative colitis or Crohn's disease, or a healthy co-twin of an affected twin (not recorded which).

The chain uses TRBV18 and TRBJ1-3; no DNA is available, so the TRBD1 call from TCRdb remains unchecked. Germline V lookup: CDR1 KGHSH, CDR2 LQKENI. This CDR3 region has 15 residues. The CDR3 loop reads CASSSGHGSGNTIYF.

The J gene is TRBJ2-3, the V gene TRBV29-1; TCRdb's D call, TRBD1, is unchecked because there is no DNA. Germline-derived CDR1 and CDR2 are SQVTM and ANQGSEA. CDR3 length: 14 residues. This chain's CDR3 is CSVGPRMRTDTQYF.

The CDR3 sequence is CVSSEAGGLVYGYTF. This chain links TRBV27 with TRBJ1-2. CDR1 is MNHEY, CDR2 SMNVEV, per germline (reference sequence). CDR3 length: 15 residues.

This rearrangement joins TRBV20-1 to TRBJ1-5. CDR3 length: 12 amino acids. Germline V lookup: CDR1 DFQATT, CDR2 SNEGSKA (reference sequence). The CDR3 here is CSAADSNQPQHF.

The chain links TRBV11-2 to TRBJ2-1; there is no DNA to check the TCRdb D call of TRBD1. From germline, CDR1 is SGHAT and CDR2 FQNNGV. The CDR3 totals 15 residues. This CDR3 reads CASNSAGTGYNEQFF.